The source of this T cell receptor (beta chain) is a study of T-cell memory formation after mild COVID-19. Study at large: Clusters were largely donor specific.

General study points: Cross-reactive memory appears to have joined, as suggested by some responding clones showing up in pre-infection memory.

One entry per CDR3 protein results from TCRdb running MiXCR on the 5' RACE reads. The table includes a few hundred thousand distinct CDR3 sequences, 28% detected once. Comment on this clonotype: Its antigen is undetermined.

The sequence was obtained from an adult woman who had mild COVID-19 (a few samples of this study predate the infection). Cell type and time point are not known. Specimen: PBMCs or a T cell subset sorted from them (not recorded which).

The chain's CDR3 is CASSTSPPDTQYF. Here the CDR3 DNA reads TGTGCCAGCAGCACGTCTCCCCCAGATACGCAGTATTTT. V and J are TRBV9 and TRBJ2-3; no reliable D call. The CDR3 has 13 residues. The V gene lost 4 bases and the J gene lost 4 bases, with 10 bases spanning the gap. Germline CDR1 SGDLS, CDR2 YYNGEE.